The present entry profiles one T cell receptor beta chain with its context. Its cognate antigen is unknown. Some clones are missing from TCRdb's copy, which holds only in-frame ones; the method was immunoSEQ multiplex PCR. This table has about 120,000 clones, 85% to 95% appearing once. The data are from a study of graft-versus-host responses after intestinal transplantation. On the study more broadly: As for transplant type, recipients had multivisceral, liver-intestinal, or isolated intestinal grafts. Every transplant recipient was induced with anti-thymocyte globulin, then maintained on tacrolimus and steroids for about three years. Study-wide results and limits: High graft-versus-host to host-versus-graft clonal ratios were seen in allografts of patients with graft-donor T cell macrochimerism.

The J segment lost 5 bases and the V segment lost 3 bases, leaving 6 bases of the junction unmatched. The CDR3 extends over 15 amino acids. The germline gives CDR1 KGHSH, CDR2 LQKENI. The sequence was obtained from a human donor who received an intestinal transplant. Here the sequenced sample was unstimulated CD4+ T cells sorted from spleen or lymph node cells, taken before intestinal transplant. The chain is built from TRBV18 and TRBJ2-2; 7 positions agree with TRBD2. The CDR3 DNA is TGTGCCAGCTCACCCCTAGCGGCCTCAACCGGGGAGCTGTTTTTT. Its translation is CASSPLAASTGELFF.